A single sample gave rise to the 15 T cell receptor beta chains below, sequenced in a study of blood T cells in healthy people across ages. Using a J-beta primer mix together with a sample-barcoded 5' primer, a second PCR was run for roughly 7 to 12 cycles. MiXCR was run by TCRdb on the 5' RACE reads, yielding one entry per CDR3 protein. Of about 1,400,000 distinct CDR3 sequences detected, around 59% appear once; the ten largest clones hold under 8.5%. Sequencing was performed on blood. These receptors were collected from a young man in good health.

This clonotype showed up just a few times. V and J are TRBV4-1 and TRBJ2-7, with unresolved D. V lost 0 bases and J lost 4, with 7 bases in between. The length of the CDR3 is 13 residues. CDR1 and CDR2 from the germline V gene are MGHRA and YSYEKL. CDR3 DNA sequence: TGCGCCAGCAGCCAAGACGGAGAATACGAGCAGTACTTC. This gives the protein CASSQDGEYEQYF.

The V gene is TRBV6-5, the J gene TRBJ1-1; D is perhaps TRBD1 (6 bases). V was shortened by 6 bases and J by 5 bases, with 13 bases between the two germline ends. Germline CDR1 and CDR2: MNHEY and SVGAGI. The CDR3 runs 13 residues. The CDR3 loop reads CASRQGGGTEAFF. The DNA for the CDR3 is TGTGCCAGCAGACAGGGAGGTGGAACTGAAGCTTTCTTT.

The V gene is TRBV4-1, the J gene TRBJ1-5, with 7 bases aligning to TRBD1. The CDR3 consists of 15 residues. Unmatched junction bases numbered 4, after V lost 0 bases and J lost 5 bases. CDR1 is MGHRA and CDR2 is YSYEKL in the germline V gene. CDR3 amino acids: CASSQDSTGYQPQHF. The CDR3 nucleotides read TGCGCCAGCAGCCAAGATTCGACAGGGTATCAGCCCCAGCATTTT.

This CDR3 is CASSQTSGRADSTDTQYF. The CDR3 region has the DNA TGTGCCAGCAGCCAGACTAGCGGGAGAGCAGATAGCACAGATACGCAGTATTTT. The chain carries TRBV7-9 and TRBJ2-3; TRBD2 agrees at 12 bases. The CDR3 totals 18 residues. Germline V gene lookup returns CDR1 SEHNR and CDR2 FQNEAQ (reference sequence). V dropped 5 bases and J dropped 0; count of bases not matched to a gene: 9. Looking up the rest from reference TRBV7-9 and TRBJ2-3 gives the full variable domain: DTGVSQNPRHKITKRGQNVTFRCDPISEHNRLYWYRQTLGQGPEFLTYFQNEAQLEKSRLLSDRFSAERPKGSFSTLEIQRTEQGDSAMYLCASSQTSGRADSTDTQYFGPGTRLTVL.

J is TRBJ2-3 and V is TRBV7-7, with D unresolved. The germline V gene has CDR1 SSHAT and CDR2 FNYEAQ (reference sequence). The V end lost 4 bases, the J end lost 2 bases, and 16 bases lay between the germline ends. The CDR3 is 16 amino acids. CDR3 nucleotide sequence: TGTGCCAGCAGCTCGCTGGAGCAATCCACCACAGATACGCAGTATTTT. Translated: CASSSLEQSTTDTQYF.

The chain links TRBV18 to TRBJ2-7; 8 bases agree with TRBD2. V was pared by 3 bases and J by 3 bases, with 7 bases of the junction left unmatched. CDR3 size: 15 residues. Germline V CDR1 and CDR2: KGHSH, LQKENI. The DNA of the CDR3 is TGTGCCAGCTCACCCCCGGGAGGGACCATCTACGAGCAGTACTTC. Protein product: CASSPPGGTIYEQYF.

The V gene is TRBV7-2, the J gene TRBJ2-1; D gene unclear. Germline V gives CDR1 SGHTA, CDR2 FQGNSA. This CDR3 has 16 amino acids. The V end lost 2 bases, the J end lost 4 bases, and 15 bases lay between the germline ends. In DNA form, the CDR3 reads TGTGCCAGCAGCTTACCAGGTCCAGCGCCATACAATGAGCAGTTCTTC. It translates to CASSLPGPAPYNEQFF.

V gene TRBV7-6 combines with J gene TRBJ1-4; D is possibly TRBD1 (5 bases). The CDR3 is 14 amino acids. The V end lost 5 bases, the J end lost 5 bases, and 12 bases lay between the germline ends. Germline CDR1 reads SGHVS; CDR2 reads FNYEAQ. As DNA, the CDR3 is TGTGCCAGCAGCCGAGCGGCAGGGAATGAAAAACTGTTTTTT. It yields the protein CASSRAAGNEKLFF.

The CDR3 DNA reads TGCAGTGCCAGAAGGGGGAGCCAAGAGACCCAGTACTTC. Translation: CSARRGSQETQYF. The V and J genes are TRBV20-1 and TRBJ2-5; weak D call: TRBD1 (6 bases). CDR1 and CDR2 from the germline V gene are DFQATT and SNEGSKA (reference sequence). The CDR3 extends over 13 amino acids. V dropped 6 bases and J dropped 1 base, with 12 bases sitting between them.

This chain joins TRBV4-1 and TRBJ1-1, with TRBD1 as a possible D gene (6 bases). The CDR3 covers 14 residues. The germline CDR1 and CDR2 sequences are MGHRA and YSYEKL. Trimming left V 2 bases short and J 5 bases short, with 12 bases between. The CDR3 bases are TGCGCCAGCAGCCAAATGGGGGCGAAGACTGAAGCTTTCTTT. Protein: CASSQMGAKTEAFF.

The genes are TRBV3-1 and TRBJ2-3; the match to TRBD2 covers 8 bases. This CDR3 region has 19 residues. The J segment lost 0 bases and the V segment lost 1 base, leaving 12 bases of the junction unmatched. CDR1 is LGHDT, CDR2 YNNKEL, per germline (reference sequence). DNA for the CDR3: TGTGCCAGCAGCCAAGGCTTTGGCGGGAGGACTCCTAGCACAGATACGCAGTATTTT. Translation gives CASSQGFGGRTPSTDTQYF.

The chain recombines TRBV5-6 with TRBJ2-5; D may be TRBD1 (5 bases). Between the trimmed V and J ends, which lost 1 base and 11 bases, there was a span of 12 bases. The CDR3 totals 12 residues. Per germline, CDR1 SGHDT and CDR2 YYEEEE. The DNA of the CDR3 is TGTGCCAGCAGCTTGATGGACAATGAGCAGTACTTC. Protein product: CASSLMDNEQYF. The whole variable domain, filled in from reference TRBV5-6 and TRBJ2-5, reads DAGVTQSPTHLIKTRGQQVTLRCSPKSGHDTVSWYQQALGQGPQFIFQYYEEEERQRGNFPDRFSGHQFPNYSSELNVNALLLGDSALYLCASSLMDNEQYFGPGTRLLVL.

A remark on this clonotype: The junction differs from germline at one of its ends, possibly a read error. V gene TRBV7-2 combines with J gene TRBJ2-3; 10 nucleotides line up with TRBD2. The CDR3 consists of 15 residues. The germline V gene encodes CDR1 SGHTA and CDR2 FQGNSA. The CDR3 loop is CASSETSGDTDTQNF. DNA of the CDR3: TGTGCCAGCAGCGAAACTAGCGGGGACACAGATACGCAGAATTTT.

This sequence joins TRBV4-3 and TRBJ2-1; TRBD1 matches 7 bases. CDR1 is LGHNA and CDR2 is YSLEER in the germline V gene. This CDR3 contains 18 residues. The J segment lost 3 bases and the V segment lost 1 base, leaving 12 bases of the junction unmatched. CDR3 amino acids: CASSQGVSRDSGYNEQFF. Written as DNA, the CDR3 is TGCGCCAGCAGCCAAGGGGTCAGTCGGGACAGCGGCTACAATGAGCAGTTCTTC.

The chain is built from TRBV19 and TRBJ2-5; no clear D. TRBJ2-7 matches the DNA end more closely, so the J call is doubtful. The germline gives CDR1 LNHDA, CDR2 SQIVND (reference sequence). The CDR3 length is 13 residues. Here the CDR3 reads CASSPQRDNEQYF. The CDR3 DNA reads as TGTGCCAGTAGTCCCCAGCGAGACAACGAGCAGTACTTC.